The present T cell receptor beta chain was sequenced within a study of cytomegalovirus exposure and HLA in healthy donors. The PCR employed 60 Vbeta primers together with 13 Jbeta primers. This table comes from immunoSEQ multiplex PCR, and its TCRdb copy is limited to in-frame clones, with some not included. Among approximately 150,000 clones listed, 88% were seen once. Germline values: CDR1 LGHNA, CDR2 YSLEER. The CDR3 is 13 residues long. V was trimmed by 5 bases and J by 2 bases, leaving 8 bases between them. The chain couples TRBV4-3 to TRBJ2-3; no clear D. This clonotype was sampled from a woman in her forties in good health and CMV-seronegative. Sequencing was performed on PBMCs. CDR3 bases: TGCGCCAGCAGCTACGAACACACAGATACGCAGTATTTT. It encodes CASSYEHTDTQYF.